The text below deals with one T cell receptor (beta chain). This entry comes from a study of blood T cells in healthy people across ages. Study background: Template switching recovered approximately one barcoded beta molecule for every two T cells.

The authors ran a second PCR of 7 to 11 cycles using a sample-barcoded 5' primer and a J-beta primer mix. Using its own MiXCR run on the 5' RACE reads, TCRdb lists one record per CDR3 protein. In the table there are about 670,000 distinct CDR3 sequences, roughly two fifths of which are singletons. The CDR3 is made up of 15 amino acids. CDR1 and CDR2 (germline): KGHDR, SFDVKD. The V gene end was trimmed by 4 bases and the J gene end by 3 bases; junction bases not matched to a gene: 5. Each sample provided at least 5.5 micrograms of extracted total RNA. This clonotype was sampled from a man at least 80 years old in good health. This chain joins TRBV24-1 and TRBJ2-1; TRBD1 aligns across 7 bases. The sequenced sample consisted of blood. The CDR3 coding sequence is TGTGCCACCAGTGACAGGGCAGGGGGCTACAATGAGCAGTTCTTC. This encodes CATSDRAGGYNEQFF.